This T cell receptor (beta chain) was recorded in a study of CD8+CD57+ T cells in acquired aplastic anemia. Both TCR beta VDJ combination and CDR3 sequence profiling were carried out. Genomic DNA was the template for this profiling. TCRdb itself ran the reads through MiXCR, one entry per CDR3 protein. The sample has about 180,000 distinct CDR3 sequences; around 48% are singletons. Before being chosen for sequencing, patients had shown CD8+CD57+ cell expansion by flow cytometry. Patients, without exception, had severe acquired aplastic anemia. The CDR3 is made up of 15 amino acids. Germline trimming cut 4 bases from V and 10 bases from J; bases unmatched to any gene: 7. Germline loops: CDR1 SGHRS, CDR2 YFSETQ.

This TCR was sampled from a human donor with aplastic anemia. V gene TRBV5-1 combines with J gene TRBJ1-6, with TRBD1 matching 11 bases. The material sequenced was sorted CD4+, CD8+, or CD8+CD57+ T cells (not recorded which) from PBMCs. The CDR3 sequence: CASSERTGGDSPLHF. The CDR3, as DNA: TGCGCCAGCAGCGAGAGGACAGGGGGCGACTCACCCCTCCACTTT. Full variable domain (missing parts from reference TRBV5-1 and TRBJ1-6): KAGVTQTPRYLIKTRGQQVTLSCSPISGHRSVSWYQQTPGQGLQFLFEYFSETQRNKGNFPGRFSGRQFSNSRSEMNVSTLELGDSALYLCASSERTGGDSPLHFGNGTRLTVT.